The clone carrying this T cell receptor beta chain was observed once. This sample was included in a study of blood T cell repertoires in COVID-19. About the research overall: In each case, the material was cDNA or gDNA derived from T cells, B-cell-depleted T cells, or PBMCs.

The assay was immunoSEQ multiplex PCR, and TCRdb's table has in-frame clones only and misses some. The repertoire holds 140,000 or so clones, less than 85% seen once, with 1.6% in the top ten. The cohort comprised adults aged about 18 to 100 years residing in approximately 25 US areas. Clinical history as reported by participants underpinned cohort assignment. The V and J ends lost 6 bases and 5 bases respectively, with 11 bases between them. The CDR3 totals 13 residues. Germline CDR1 and CDR2: MNHNY and SVGAGI (reference sequence). Sequencing input: PBMCs or T cells enriched from blood (not recorded which). The TCR was taken from a woman in her late teens or twenties who had been exposed to COVID-19. This chain connects TRBV6-6 to TRBJ2-1; the D gene is possibly TRBD1 (6 bases). The CDR3 coding sequence is TGTGCCAGCAGCCGCGGACAGAACAATGAGCAGTTCTTC. Translating it yields CASSRGQNNEQFF.